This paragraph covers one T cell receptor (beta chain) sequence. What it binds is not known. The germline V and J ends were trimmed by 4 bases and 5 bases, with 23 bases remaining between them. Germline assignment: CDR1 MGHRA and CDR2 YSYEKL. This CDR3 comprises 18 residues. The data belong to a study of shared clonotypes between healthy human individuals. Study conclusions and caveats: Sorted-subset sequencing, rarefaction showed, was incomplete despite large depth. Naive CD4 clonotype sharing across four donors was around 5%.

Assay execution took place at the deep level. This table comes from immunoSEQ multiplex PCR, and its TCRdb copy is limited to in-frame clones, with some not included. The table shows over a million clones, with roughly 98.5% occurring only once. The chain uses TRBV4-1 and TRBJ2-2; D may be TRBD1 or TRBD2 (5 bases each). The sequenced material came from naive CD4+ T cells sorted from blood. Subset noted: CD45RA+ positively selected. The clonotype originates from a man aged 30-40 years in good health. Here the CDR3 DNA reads TGCGCCAGCAGCCCCTTATTAAGGCGGCGAGGGGAAACCGGGGAGCTGTTTTTT. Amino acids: CASSPLLRRRGETGELFF.